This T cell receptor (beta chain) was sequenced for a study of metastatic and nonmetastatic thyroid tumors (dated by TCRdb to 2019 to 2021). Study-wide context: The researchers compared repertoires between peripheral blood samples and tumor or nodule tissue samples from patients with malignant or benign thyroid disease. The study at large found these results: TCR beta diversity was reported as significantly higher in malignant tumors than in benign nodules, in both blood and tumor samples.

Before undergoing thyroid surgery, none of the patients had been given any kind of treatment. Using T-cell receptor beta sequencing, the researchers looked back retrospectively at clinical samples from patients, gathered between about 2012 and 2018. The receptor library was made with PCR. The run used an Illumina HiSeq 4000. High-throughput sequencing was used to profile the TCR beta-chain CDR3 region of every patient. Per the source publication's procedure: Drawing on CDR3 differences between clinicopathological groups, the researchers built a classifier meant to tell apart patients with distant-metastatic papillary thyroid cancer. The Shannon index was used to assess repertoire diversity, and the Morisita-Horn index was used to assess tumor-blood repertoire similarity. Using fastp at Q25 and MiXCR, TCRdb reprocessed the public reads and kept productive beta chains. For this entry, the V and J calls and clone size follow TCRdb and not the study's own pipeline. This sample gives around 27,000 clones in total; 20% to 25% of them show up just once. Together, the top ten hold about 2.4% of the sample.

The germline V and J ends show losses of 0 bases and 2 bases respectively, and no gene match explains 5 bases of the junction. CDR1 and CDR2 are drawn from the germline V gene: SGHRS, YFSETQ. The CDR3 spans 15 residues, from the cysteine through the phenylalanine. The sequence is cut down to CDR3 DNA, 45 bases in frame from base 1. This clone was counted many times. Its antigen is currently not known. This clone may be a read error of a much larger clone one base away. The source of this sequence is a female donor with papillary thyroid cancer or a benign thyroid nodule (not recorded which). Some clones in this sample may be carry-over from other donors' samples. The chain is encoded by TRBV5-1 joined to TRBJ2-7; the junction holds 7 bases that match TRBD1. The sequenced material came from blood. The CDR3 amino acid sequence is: CASSLGGGSTYEQYF. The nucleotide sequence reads TGCGCCAGCAGCTTGGGAGGGGGCTCCACCTACGAGCAGTACTTC. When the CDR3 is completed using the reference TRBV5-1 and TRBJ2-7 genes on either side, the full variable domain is KAGVTQTPRYLIKTRGQQVTLSCSPISGHRSVSWYQQTPGQGLQFLFEYFSETQRNKGNFPGRFSGRQFSNSRSEMNVSTLELGDSALYLCASSLGGGSTYEQYFGPGTRLTVT.